This TCR beta chain was identified in a study of cytomegalovirus exposure and HLA in healthy donors. Study at large: Unique TCRs from HLA-typed donors, 85 million to 100 million of them, were held in an early data release. Study-level findings and limits: The only immune exposure information that was available was CMV serostatus. Segments of the TCR beta V type were, in most cases, productive about 90% or about 30% of the time in an earlier analysis.

A remark on this clone: Its antigen is as yet unknown.

The PCR ran on 60 Vbeta and 13 Jbeta primers. TCRdb keeps only in-frame clones here, not all; method: immunoSEQ multiplex PCR. The sample shows about 120,000 clones, around four fifths of them seen only once. This clonotype originated in a man aged 35 to 55 in good health and CMV-seronegative. Specimen: PBMCs.

The CDR3 sequence: CASSIDSPGQGSRNSPLHF. CDR3 DNA sequence: TGTGCCAGTAGTATAGATTCCCCGGGACAGGGCTCTAGGAATTCACCCCTCCACTTT. The chain has TRBV19 and TRBJ1-6, with 9 bases lining up with TRBD1. The length of the CDR3 is 19 residues. Germline assignment: CDR1 LNHDA and CDR2 SQIVND (reference sequence). J lost 7 bases, V lost 0 bases, and 13 bases had no gene match.